The 10 T cell receptor beta chains below all came from one sample that was sequenced in a study of response to subunit inactivated influenza vaccine. TCRdb processed the RT-PCR reads anew with MiXCR; each CDR3 protein has one entry. The data contain roughly 520,000 distinct CDR3 sequences, about 25% of them seen just once; the ten biggest clones take up 1.9%. The sample consisted of CD4+ T cells sorted from PBMCs, taken approximately 5 days after vaccination. These receptors came from a man aged 45-60 years who received an inactivated influenza vaccine.

Remarks on this clonotype: A single base separates this from a much larger clone, so it may be a read error. The V call is TRBV20-1, the J call TRBJ2-3; D perhaps matches TRBD1 (5 bases). Germline V gene data show CDR1 as DFQATT and CDR2 as SNEGSKA (reference sequence). Trimming took off 6 bases at V and 0 bases at J, with 13 bases between the two ends. The CDR3 consists of 14 residues. This CDR3 is CSADMGRSTDTQYF. The CDR3 DNA reads TGCAGTGCGGATATGGGGCGGAGCACAGATACGCAGTATTTT.

This clonotype was seen a few times. The chain recombines TRBV12-3 or TRBV12-4 with TRBJ1-2; possible D gene TRBD1, 6 bases. V lost 6 bases and J lost 7, with 12 bases in between. The CDR3 spans 12 residues. CDR3 DNA: TGTGCCAGCAGATACAGGGAGGCTGGCTACACCTTC. Residues: CASRYREAGYTF.

This clonotype was detected a few times. The chain recombines TRBV29-1 with TRBJ2-3, with D perhaps assigned TRBD1 or TRBD2 (5 bases each). Trimming pared 5 bases from V and 8 bases from J, leaving 14 bases between. There are 12 residues in the CDR3. CDR1 is SQVTM and CDR2 is ANQGSEA in the germline V gene. The DNA for the CDR3 is TGCAGCGTTCTCCGGGACCCCGGTACGCAGTATTTT. Amino acids: CSVLRDPGTQYF.

Comment on this clonotype: Given a much more abundant clone one base away, this may be a read error. The chain combines TRBV5-8 with TRBJ1-1; D is uncertain. The CDR3 has 14 residues. V lost 0 bases to trimming and J lost 2 bases, with 8 bases between them. The germline V gene encodes CDR1 SGHTS and CDR2 YDEGEE. CDR3 in DNA: TGTGCCAGCAGCTTGGGACGGATAAACACTGAAGCTTTCTTT. Residues: CASSLGRINTEAFF.

The CDR3 bases are TGTGCCAGCAGCCTTTCTAGCGGGGGGGCCTTGGGGGAGCTGTTTTTT. Amino acids: CASSLSSGGALGELFF. The rearrangement links TRBV12-3 or TRBV12-4 to TRBJ2-2; the match to TRBD2 covers 12 bases. This CDR3 contains 16 residues. Germline trimming cut 6 bases from V and 8 bases from J; bases unmatched to any gene: 10.

This clonotype showed up just a few times. The chain carries TRBV5-1 and TRBJ1-2; tentatively, D is TRBD1 (6 bases). The CDR3 totals 14 residues. In germline, CDR1 is SGHRS, CDR2 YFSETQ. Between the trimmed V and J ends, which lost 4 bases and 2 bases, there was a span of 12 bases. CDR3 sequence reads: CASSQPGANYGYTF. In nucleotides, the CDR3 is TGCGCCAGCAGCCAGCCGGGGGCCAACTATGGCTACACCTTC.

The rearrangement uses TRBV5-6 and TRBJ2-7; 7 nucleotides match TRBD2. Trimming cost V 0 bases and J 4 bases; bases outside gene matches: 4. The germline V gene has CDR1 SGHDT and CDR2 YYEEEE. The CDR3 totals 14 residues. The DNA for the CDR3 is TGTGCCAGCAGCTTGGCCGGGGGGAAATACGAGCAGTACTTC. Translation: CASSLAGGKYEQYF.

Concerning this clonotype itself: As the CDR3 is not closed by the conserved phenylalanine or tryptophan, this likely results from a read error. The J gene is TRBJ2-7, the V gene TRBV12-3 or TRBV12-4; no clear D gene. Trimming left V 3 bases short and J 2 bases short, with 11 bases between. The CDR3 is made up of 14 amino acids. The CDR3 reads CASSFNHGTYEQYS. The CDR3, as DNA: TGTGCCAGCAGTTTTAACCACGGAACCTACGAGCAGTACTCC.

The J gene is TRBJ1-5, the V gene TRBV5-5, with 8 bases lining up with TRBD1. CDR1 is SGHKS, CDR2 YYEKEE, per germline (reference sequence). The CDR3 is 15 residues long. J gave up 3 bases and V 2 bases, and 4 bases lay outside the gene matches. The CDR3 DNA follows: TGTGCCAGCAGCTTTTGGACAGGGATCAATCAGCCCCAGCATTTT. It specifies CASSFWTGINQPQHF. Drawing the rest from reference TRBV5-5 and TRBJ1-5, the complete variable domain is DAGVTQSPTHLIKTRGQQVTLRCSPISGHKSVSWYQQVLGQGPQFIFQYYEKEERGRGNFPDRFSARQFPNYSSELNVNALLLGDSALYLCASSFWTGINQPQHFGDGTRLSIL.

The rearrangement joins TRBV2 to TRBJ2-3; D is ambiguous. Trimming stripped 5 bases from V and 0 bases from J, with 9 bases between. The CDR3 has 14 residues. Germline CDR1 is SNHLY and CDR2 is FYNNEI. The DNA of the CDR3 is TGTGCCAGCAGTCCACTACAGAGCACAGATACGCAGTATTTT. Protein: CASSPLQSTDTQYF.